This TCR beta chain was retrieved from a study of T-cell reconstitution after alpha-beta-depleted transplantation in children (dated by TCRdb to about 2016). Regarding the complete study: Using TCR repertoire profiling, the study followed T-cell immune reconstitution in a quantitative way in children after TCRalphabeta/CD19-depleted allogeneic hematopoietic cell transplantation.

This clonotype turned up a few times. The target of this receptor is not known. The input lacks base qualities; no much larger clone sits a single base away. Libraries were prepared through PCR. The instrument given in TCRdb is Illumina HiSeq 2500. TCR library preparation used molecular barcoding, with unique molecular identifiers applied to normalize quantification of the TCRbeta repertoire. Using fastp trimming at Q25 and MiXCR clonotype assembly, TCRdb reanalyzed the public sequencing data and kept in-frame beta chains. All rows with the same CDR3 protein become a single entry with the most common DNA and genes. The table for this sample lists some 290,000 distinct CDR3 sequences; about a quarter of them were counted only once. The ten largest clones add up to around 9.9% of the sample. After removal of 5 bases from V and 4 bases from J, the junction retains 6 bases not matched to a gene. Reading from cysteine to phenylalanine, the CDR3 counts 14 amino acids. The sequence is cut down to CDR3 DNA, 42 bases in frame from base 1. The germline V gene encodes CDR1 MNHEY and CDR2 SMNVEV (reference sequence).

Read against the paper, the sample's treatment or condition label means: allogeneic hematopoietic cell transplantation with graft depleted of TCRalphabeta T cells and CD19 B cells. The children who served as transplant recipients had been given grafts of TCRalphabeta/CD19-depleted allogeneic hematopoietic cells. What the authors observed across the whole study: Apparently early alphabetaT-cell count recovery about two months after transplant reportedly relied on only several hundred rapidly expanded clones derived from non-depleted graft cells. Over subsequent months, a decline in hyperexpanded clone frequencies was noted, and after one year, T-cell counts and TCRbeta diversity were mostly ascribed to newly produced T cells. In some patients, the high TCRbeta diversity seen at day 60 was put down to recipient T cells and intrathymic progenitors that had survived conditioning.

Sequenced material: PBMCs, mostly from graft donor cells, taken 180 days after TCRalphabeta/CD19-depleted stem cell transplant. The sequence links TRBV27 to TRBJ2-3; 7 central nucleotides agree with TRBD1. This TCR came from a male patient younger than 18 who had a stem cell transplant for acute lymphoblastic leukemia, so the T cells may come from the graft donor. The DNA reads TGTGCCAGCAGTACCTGGGACAGCTCAGATACGCAGTATTTT. This translates into CASSTWDSSDTQYF.